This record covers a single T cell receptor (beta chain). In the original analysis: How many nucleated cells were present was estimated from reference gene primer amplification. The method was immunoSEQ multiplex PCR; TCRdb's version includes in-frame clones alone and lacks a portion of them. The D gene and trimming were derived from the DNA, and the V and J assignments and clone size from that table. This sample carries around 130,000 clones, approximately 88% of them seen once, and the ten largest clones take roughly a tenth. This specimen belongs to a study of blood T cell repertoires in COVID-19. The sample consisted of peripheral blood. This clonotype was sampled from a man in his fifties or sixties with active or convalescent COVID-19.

The DNA for the CDR3 is TGTGCCAGCAGCTTAGGCCTAGCGGGAGTGGGGGATACGCAGTATTTT. It encodes CASSLGLAGVGDTQYF. The V gene is TRBV7-9, the J gene TRBJ2-3, with 10 nucleotides matching TRBD2. This CDR3 spans 16 amino acids. J lost 6 bases, V lost 1 base, and 7 bases had no gene match. Germline V lookup: CDR1 SEHNR, CDR2 FQNEAQ (reference sequence).